This T cell receptor (beta chain) was found in a study of blood T cell repertoires in COVID-19. Study-wide background: Sources were T cells, B-cell-depleted T cells, or PBMCs; the material itself was cDNA or gDNA.

Authors' data handling: Amplification with reference gene primers provided the estimates of nucleated cell counts. Produced via immunoSEQ multiplex PCR; TCRdb's table is partial and in-frame only. That table is the source of V, J and clone size, and D and trimming were worked out from the DNA. The profile shows 95,000 to 150,000 clones, roughly 88% of them singletons. Germline V CDR1 and CDR2: SEHNR, FQNEAQ (reference sequence). V dropped 3 bases and J dropped 2; count of bases not matched to a gene: 6. The CDR3 has 16 amino acids. Sequencing was done on a sample of peripheral blood. This TCR was sampled from a woman between 50 and 59 years old with active or convalescent COVID-19. The chain links TRBV7-9 to TRBJ1-4; 7 nucleotides line up with TRBD1. The CDR3 loop reads CASSFDTGATNEKLFF. The CDR3 coding sequence is TGTGCCAGCAGCTTCGATACAGGGGCGACTAATGAAAAACTGTTTTTT.